This T cell receptor (beta chain) was profiled in a study of blood T cell repertoires in COVID-19. V was cut by 10 bases and J by 3 bases, with 17 bases left in between. Germline V gene data show CDR1 as ENHRY and CDR2 as SYGVKD. The CDR3 spans 14 residues. Under the authors' procedure: Reference gene primer amplification in the assay estimated nucleated cell counts. Some clones are missing from TCRdb's copy, which holds only in-frame ones; the method was immunoSEQ multiplex PCR. From that table come the V and J calls and clone size; the DNA was used to work out D and trimming. In the table there are 100,000 or so clones, 75% to 85% of which are singletons.

The origin of this receptor is a human donor in a cohort sampled during active COVID-19. What was sequenced was peripheral blood. The chain has TRBV10-3 and TRBJ2-3, with D unclear. CDR3 bases: TGTGCCACCCGACCCCGTCAGGAAACAGATACGCAGTATTTT. It specifies CATRPRQETDTQYF.